This passage covers 27 T cell receptor beta chains from one sample sequenced in a study of shared clonotypes between healthy human individuals (dated by TCRdb to 2020 to 2021). Receptor libraries were prepared by the immunoSEQ multiplex PCR assay. The table comes from immuneACCESS by way of TCRdb, which keeps in-frame sequences with V and J called. Part of the clones is missing from these tables; in studies checked, under half for an unresolved V gene and the rest for unknown reasons. The sample data list about 690,000 clones, and 80% to 95% of these were observed just once. The ten largest clonotypes hold 34% of the sample. The sequenced material came from memory CD8+ T cells from PBMCs. The cell subset or site label corresponds to: CD45RO+ cells pooled with CCR7-negative TemRA cells. The origin of the receptors is a man aged 18 to 29 in good health. Some clones in this sample may be carry-over from other donors' samples.

CDR3 nucleotides: TGCGCCAGCAGCCACAAAGGCGGGATCGGCAATGAGCAGTTCTTC. Its translation is CASSHKGGIGNEQFF. The chain has TRBV4-1 and TRBJ2-1, with D possibly being TRBD2 (6 bases). V lost 3 bases and J lost 6, with 15 bases in between. The CDR3 is made up of 15 amino acids. Germline V gives CDR1 MGHRA, CDR2 YSYEKL.

The J gene is TRBJ2-7, the V gene TRBV9; D gene ambiguous. The germline V and J ends were trimmed by 0 bases and 3 bases, with 10 bases remaining between them. In germline, CDR1 is SGDLS, CDR2 YYNGEE. CDR3 size: 14 residues. This chain's CDR3 is CASSVADNGYEQYF. CDR3 sequence (DNA): TGTGCCAGCAGCGTAGCAGACAATGGCTACGAGCAGTACTTC.

This chain uses TRBV28 with TRBJ2-3; 8 positions agree with TRBD2. Germline-derived CDR1 and CDR2 are MDHEN and SYDVKM. The V gene end was trimmed by 2 bases and the J gene end by 5 bases; junction bases not matched to a gene: 12. CDR3 length equals 17 residues. The CDR3 sequence is CASSLVRAGTSKDTQYF. The CDR3 nucleotides read TGTGCCAGCAGTTTAGTCCGGGCCGGGACTAGTAAAGATACGCAGTATTTT.

J is TRBJ1-1 and V is TRBV4-1; 9 bases are a match to TRBD1. The CDR3 consists of 16 residues. Germline trimming cut 3 bases from V and 4 bases from J; bases unmatched to any gene: 9. Germline V gene lookup returns CDR1 MGHRA and CDR2 YSYEKL. CDR3 in amino acids: CASSQIQGARGTEAFF. The CDR3 DNA is TGCGCCAGCAGCCAGATACAGGGGGCGCGGGGCACTGAAGCTTTCTTT.

The chain links TRBV7-9 to TRBJ2-5, with 10 bases aligning to TRBD2. Trimming took 5 bases from V and 1 from J; bases not matched to a gene: 13. Germline CDR1 is SEHNR and CDR2 is FQNEAQ (reference sequence). The CDR3 totals 18 residues. The CDR3 DNA sequence: TGTGCCAGCAGCCTAAAAGTAGGTCTAGCGGGAGCCCAAGAGACCCAGTACTTC. This encodes CASSLKVGLAGAQETQYF.

The chain recombines TRBV9 with TRBJ1-4; TRBD1 agrees at 9 bases. Per the germline V gene, CDR1 is SGDLS and CDR2 is YYNGEE. V lost 3 bases and J lost 8; bases outside the gene matches: 5. The CDR3 totals 14 residues. The CDR3 DNA reads as TGTGCCAGCAGCGGGGGACAGGGAGGGGAAAAACTGTTTTTT. Translation: CASSGGQGGEKLFF.

V gene TRBV7-6 combines with J gene TRBJ1-1, with 7 nucleotides matching TRBD1. The CDR3 is 14 residues long. J lost 1 base, V lost 6 bases, and 5 bases had no gene match. CDR1 and CDR2 (germline): SGHVS, FNYEAQ. The CDR3 nucleotides read TGTGCCAGCAGGGCCGGGACAGCGAACACTGAAGCTTTCTTT. As protein: CASRAGTANTEAFF.

The chain recombines TRBV5-1 with TRBJ2-2, with 15 bases identical to TRBD2. The CDR3 covers 17 residues. CDR1 is SGHRS, CDR2 YFSETQ, per germline. V gave up 3 bases and J gave up 1 base; unmatched junction bases: 1. In nucleotides, the CDR3 is TGCGCCAGCAGCTCGGGACTAGCGGGAGGGAACACCGGGGAGCTGTTTTTT. It codes for CASSSGLAGGNTGELFF.

For this clone: Other DNA sequences in the sample encode the same CDR3. V gene TRBV29-1 combines with J gene TRBJ2-7; TRBD1 matches at 8 bases. V lost 5 bases to trimming and J lost 2 bases; unmatched junction nucleotides: 2. This CDR3 spans 12 amino acids. Germline assignment: CDR1 SQVTM and CDR2 ANQGSEA. CDR3 bases: TGCAGCGTTCGGACAGGGCCCTACGAGCAGTACTTC. It is translated as CSVRTGPYEQYF.

The CDR3 DNA is TGTGCCAGCAGGGGCAGGCCGTTTGACACTGAAGCTTTCTTT. Protein product: CASRGRPFDTEAFF. The chain has TRBV27 and TRBJ1-1; no clear D. Trimming removed 6 bases at V and 3 bases at J, with 14 bases between. This CDR3 region has 14 residues. CDR1 and CDR2 from the germline V gene are MNHEY and SMNVEV (reference sequence).

This clone occurred a few times. CDR3 in amino acids: CASSVGSAANEQFF. In nucleotides, the CDR3 is TGTGCCAGCAGCGTAGGGTCTGCAGCCAATGAGCAGTTCTTC. This sequence joins TRBV9 and TRBJ2-1; no clear D. The CDR3 sequence is 14 residues long. Germline CDR1 reads SGDLS; CDR2 reads YYNGEE. V was clipped by 0 bases and J by 6 bases, with 10 bases between them. Using reference TRBV9 and TRBJ2-1 for the parts outside the CDR3, the full variable domain is DSGVTQTPKHLITATGQRVTLRCSPRSGDLSVYWYQQSLDQGLQFLIQYYNGEERAKGNILERFSAQQFPDLHSELNLSSLELGDSALYFCASSVGSAANEQFFGPGTRLTVL.

V gene TRBV5-4 combines with J gene TRBJ2-1, with TRBD2 matching over 11 bases. This CDR3 has 16 residues. Germline V lookup: CDR1 SGHNT, CDR2 YYREEE (reference sequence). After removal of 3 bases from V and 8 bases from J, the junction contained 10 bases not matched to a gene. The CDR3 is CASSSSLAGGPHEQFF. The CDR3 nucleotides are TGTGCCAGCAGCTCCTCTTTAGCGGGAGGGCCCCATGAGCAGTTCTTC.

This clone has just a few counts. V is TRBV11-2 and J is TRBJ1-1, with D perhaps matching TRBD1 (5 bases). Germline values: CDR1 SGHAT, CDR2 FQNNGV. The CDR3 runs to 13 residues. The ends were cut back, 5 bases at V and 7 bases at J, with 14 bases in the middle. CDR3 sequence (DNA): TGTGCCAGCAGCGAGAACCCAGGGAATGAAGCTTTCTTT. Translation gives CASSENPGNEAFF.

V is TRBV27 and J is TRBJ2-7; D is unclear. Germline V gene data show CDR1 as MNHEY and CDR2 as SMNVEV (reference sequence). The V and J ends lost 3 bases and 3 bases respectively, with 9 bases between them. CDR3 length: 13 amino acids. This CDR3 reads CASSLNIFYEQYF. CDR3 nucleotides: TGTGCCAGCAGTTTGAATATCTTCTACGAGCAGTACTTC.

This chain links TRBV7-9 with TRBJ2-1; 11 bases are a match to TRBD2. The V and J ends lost 6 bases and 5 bases, in that order; junction bases with no gene match: 9. CDR1 is SEHNR and CDR2 is FQNEAQ in the germline V gene (reference sequence). This CDR3 contains 16 residues. CDR3 DNA: TGTGCCAGCAGTTCTATAGCGGGAGGGCCTAACAATGAGCAGTTCTTC. Protein: CASSSIAGGPNNEQFF. Filled out from reference TRBV7-9 and TRBJ2-1, the complete variable domain reads DTGVSQNPRHKITKRGQNVTFRCDPISEHNRLYWYRQTLGQGPEFLTYFQNEAQLEKSRLLSDRFSAERPKGSFSTLEIQRTEQGDSAMYLCASSSIAGGPNNEQFFGPGTRLTVL.

The chain employs TRBV9 and TRBJ2-7; 8 positions match TRBD1. Germline-derived CDR1 and CDR2 are SGDLS and YYNGEE. This CDR3 is built from 15 residues. J gave up 2 bases and V 3 bases, and 7 bases lay outside the gene matches. The CDR3, as DNA: TGTGCCAGCAGCGCCCTCAGGGGGCTCCCCTACGAGCAGTACTTC. Its translation: CASSALRGLPYEQYF. Together with reference TRBV9 and TRBJ2-7, the CDR3 gives the full variable domain: DSGVTQTPKHLITATGQRVTLRCSPRSGDLSVYWYQQSLDQGLQFLIQYYNGEERAKGNILERFSAQQFPDLHSELNLSSLELGDSALYFCASSALRGLPYEQYFGPGTRLTVT.

The rearrangement uses TRBV7-9 and TRBJ1-5; the match to TRBD1 covers 7 bases. Germline CDR1 SEHNR, CDR2 FQNEAQ (reference sequence). The trim removed 0 bases at V and 7 bases at J, leaving 15 bases unmatched. The CDR3 has 18 residues. The CDR3 spells CASSLAPWDRPRGQPQHF. Written as DNA, the CDR3 is TGTGCCAGCAGCTTAGCGCCCTGGGACAGACCACGGGGGCAGCCCCAGCATTTT.

V gene TRBV6-6 combines with J gene TRBJ1-1; D may be TRBD1 (5 bases). V gave up 10 bases and J gave up 4 bases, with 10 bases separating them. Germline values: CDR1 MNHNY, CDR2 SVGAGI (reference sequence). This CDR3 is 11 amino acids long. The CDR3 DNA sequence: TGTGCCATCCCAGGGTTCACTGAAGCTTTCTTT. Residues: CAIPGFTEAFF.

The chain is built from TRBV7-9 and TRBJ2-1; unclear D gene. V was cut by 6 bases and J by 4 bases, with 19 bases left in between. Germline assignment: CDR1 SEHNR and CDR2 FQNEAQ (reference sequence). This CDR3 contains 16 residues. The CDR3 reads CASRPDGGVRYNEQFF. Written as DNA, the CDR3 is TGTGCCAGCAGACCCGACGGTGGGGTCCGGTACAATGAGCAGTTCTTC.

DNA for the CDR3: TGTGCCAGCAGCGAGGCCCAGACGAACACTGAAGCTTTCTTT. Translation gives CASSEAQTNTEAFF. The rearrangement joins TRBV9 to TRBJ1-1; D not certain. This CDR3 region has 14 residues. Germline values: CDR1 SGDLS, CDR2 YYNGEE. Trimming took off 3 bases at V and 1 base at J, with 10 bases between the two ends.

A word on this clone: The sample holds other DNA sequences that translate to the same CDR3. This chain connects TRBV7-9 to TRBJ2-7; D call uncertain. V gave up 3 bases and J gave up 5 bases, with 8 bases separating them. Germline V lookup: CDR1 SEHNR, CDR2 FQNEAQ (reference sequence). The CDR3 runs 12 residues. The CDR3 protein is CASSFPRNEQYF. The CDR3 bases are TGTGCCAGCAGCTTCCCACGGAACGAGCAGTACTTC.

The chain joins TRBV9 to TRBJ1-2; 10 bases are a match to TRBD1. Per the germline V gene, CDR1 is SGDLS and CDR2 is YYNGEE. This CDR3 has 15 amino acids. V shed 3 bases, J shed 4 bases, and the junction held 6 bases outside the gene matches. The CDR3 sequence is CASSEGTGAVYGYTF. In DNA, the CDR3 is TGTGCCAGCAGCGAAGGGACAGGGGCTGTCTATGGCTACACCTTC.

The rearrangement links TRBV5-1 to TRBJ2-7; TRBD2 aligns across 11 bases. Trimming cost V 0 bases and J 3 bases; bases outside gene matches: 8. Per germline, CDR1 SGHRS and CDR2 YFSETQ. The CDR3 loop spans 17 amino acids. In nucleotides, the CDR3 is TGCGCCAGCAGCTTGGCCGCCGGGACTAGCGGCCACTACGAGCAGTACTTC. As protein: CASSLAAGTSGHYEQYF.

Note on this clone: The same CDR3 also results from other DNA sequences found in this sample. The chain joins TRBV9 to TRBJ2-1; 9 bases line up with TRBD2. Looked up from germline, CDR1 is SGDLS and CDR2 is YYNGEE. The CDR3 runs 16 residues. The V gene end was trimmed by 0 bases and the J gene end by 3 bases; junction bases not matched to a gene: 4. The CDR3 spells CASSVGLAGSYNEQFF. The DNA of the CDR3 is TGTGCCAGCAGCGTAGGGCTAGCGGGAAGCTACAATGAGCAGTTCTTC. The full variable domain, with the rest looked up from reference TRBV9 and TRBJ2-1, is DSGVTQTPKHLITATGQRVTLRCSPRSGDLSVYWYQQSLDQGLQFLIQYYNGEERAKGNILERFSAQQFPDLHSELNLSSLELGDSALYFCASSVGLAGSYNEQFFGPGTRLTVL.

V usage is TRBV11-3 and J usage is TRBJ2-1, with 7 nucleotides matching TRBD2. Trimming at V came to 0 bases and at J to 0 bases, leaving 11 bases not matched to a gene. This CDR3 has 19 amino acids. Germline CDR1 reads SGHNT; CDR2 reads YENEEA. CDR3 region: CASSLDGLAESTSYNEQFF. CDR3 sequence (DNA): TGTGCCAGCAGCTTAGATGGCCTAGCGGAATCTACCTCCTACAATGAGCAGTTCTTC.

V is TRBV7-9 and J is TRBJ2-3, with D possibly being TRBD1 (6 bases). The germline CDR1 and CDR2 sequences are SEHNR and FQNEAQ (reference sequence). Trimming pared 8 bases from V and 2 bases from J, leaving 20 bases between. The CDR3 runs 16 residues. The CDR3 here is CASLEDSYSYTDTQYF. DNA of the CDR3: TGTGCCAGCCTAGAGGACAGTTACTCATACACAGATACGCAGTATTTT.

The genes are TRBV27 and TRBJ1-1, with a possible D match to TRBD1 (6 bases). The CDR3 consists of 15 residues. CDR1 and CDR2 (germline): MNHEY, SMNVEV (reference sequence). Trimming took off 7 bases at V and 3 bases at J, with 18 bases between the two ends. The CDR3 DNA follows: TGTGCCAGCACTATCTTTGGGGGGGCGGACACTGAAGCTTTCTTT. Its protein product is CASTIFGGADTEAFF.